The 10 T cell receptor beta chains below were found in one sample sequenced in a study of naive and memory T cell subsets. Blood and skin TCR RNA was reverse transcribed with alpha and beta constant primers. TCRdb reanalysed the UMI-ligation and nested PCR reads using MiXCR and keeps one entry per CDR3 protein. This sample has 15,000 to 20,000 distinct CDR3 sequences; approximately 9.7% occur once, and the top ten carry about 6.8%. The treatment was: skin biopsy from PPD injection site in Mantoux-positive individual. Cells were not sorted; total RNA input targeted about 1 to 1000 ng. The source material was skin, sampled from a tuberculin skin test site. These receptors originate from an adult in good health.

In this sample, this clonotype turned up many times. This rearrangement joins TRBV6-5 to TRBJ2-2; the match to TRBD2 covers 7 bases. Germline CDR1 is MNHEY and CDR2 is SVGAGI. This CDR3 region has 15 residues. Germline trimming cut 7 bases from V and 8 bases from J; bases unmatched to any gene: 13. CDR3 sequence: CASKRGAGPPGELFF. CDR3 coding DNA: TGTGCCAGCAAGCGTGGAGCGGGACCTCCTGGGGAGCTGTTTTTT.

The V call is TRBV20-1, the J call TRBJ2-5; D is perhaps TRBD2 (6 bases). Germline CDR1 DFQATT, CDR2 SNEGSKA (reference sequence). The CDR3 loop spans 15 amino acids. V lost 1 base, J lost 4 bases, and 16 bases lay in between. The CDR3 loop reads CSARVGDGGVETQYF. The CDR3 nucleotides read TGCAGTGCTAGAGTAGGGGACGGGGGAGTAGAGACCCAGTACTTC.

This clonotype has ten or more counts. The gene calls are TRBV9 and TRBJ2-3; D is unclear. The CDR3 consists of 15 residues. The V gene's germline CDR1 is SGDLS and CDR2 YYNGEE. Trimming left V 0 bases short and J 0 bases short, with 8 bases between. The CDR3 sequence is CASSVVGGSTDTQYF. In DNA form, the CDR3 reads TGTGCCAGCAGCGTAGTTGGCGGCAGCACAGATACGCAGTATTTT.

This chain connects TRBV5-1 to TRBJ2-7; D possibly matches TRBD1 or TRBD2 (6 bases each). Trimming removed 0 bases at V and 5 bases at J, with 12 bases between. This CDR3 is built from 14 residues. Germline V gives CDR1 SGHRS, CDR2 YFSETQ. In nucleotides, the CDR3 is TGCGCCAGCAGCTTGGTCGGGGGCGGCAACGAGCAGTACTTC. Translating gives CASSLVGGGNEQYF.

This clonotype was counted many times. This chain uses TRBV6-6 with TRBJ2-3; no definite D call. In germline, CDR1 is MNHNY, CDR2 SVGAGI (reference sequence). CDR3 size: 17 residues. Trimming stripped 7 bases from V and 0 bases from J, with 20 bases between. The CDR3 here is CASKTLRGTPSTDTQYF. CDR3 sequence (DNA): TGTGCCAGCAAGACCCTGAGAGGCACCCCCAGCACAGATACGCAGTATTTT.

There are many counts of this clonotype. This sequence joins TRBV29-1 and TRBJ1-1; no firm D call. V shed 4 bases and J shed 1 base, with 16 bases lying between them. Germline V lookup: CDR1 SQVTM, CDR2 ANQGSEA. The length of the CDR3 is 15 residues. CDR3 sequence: CSVAEGPLGNTEAFF. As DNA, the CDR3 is TGCAGCGTTGCCGAAGGTCCGTTGGGGAACACTGAAGCTTTCTTT.

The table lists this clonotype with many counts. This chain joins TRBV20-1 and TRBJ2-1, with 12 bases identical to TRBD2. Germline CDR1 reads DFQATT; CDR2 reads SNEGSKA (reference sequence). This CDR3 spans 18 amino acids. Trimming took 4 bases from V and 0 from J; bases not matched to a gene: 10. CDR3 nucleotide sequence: TGCAGTGCTATTCTAGCGGGGGGGCTCGCAAGCTCCTACAATGAGCAGTTCTTC. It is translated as CSAILAGGLASSYNEQFF.

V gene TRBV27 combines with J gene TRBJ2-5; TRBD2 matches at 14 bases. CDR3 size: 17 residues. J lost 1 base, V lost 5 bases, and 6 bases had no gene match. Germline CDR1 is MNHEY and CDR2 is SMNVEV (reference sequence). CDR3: CASSPWGLAGVQETQYF. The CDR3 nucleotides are TGTGCCAGCAGTCCTTGGGGACTAGCGGGGGTCCAAGAGACCCAGTACTTC.

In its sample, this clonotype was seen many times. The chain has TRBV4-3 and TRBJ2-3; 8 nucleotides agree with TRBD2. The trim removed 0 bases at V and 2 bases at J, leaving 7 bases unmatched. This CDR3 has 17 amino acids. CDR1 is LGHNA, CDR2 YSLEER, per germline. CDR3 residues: CASSQEFGGGNTDTQYF. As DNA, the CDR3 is TGCGCCAGCAGCCAAGAGTTCGGCGGGGGGAACACAGATACGCAGTATTTT.

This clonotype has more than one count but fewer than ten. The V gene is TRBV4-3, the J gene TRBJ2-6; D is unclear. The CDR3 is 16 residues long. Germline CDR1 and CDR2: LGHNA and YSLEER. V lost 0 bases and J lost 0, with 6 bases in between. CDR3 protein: CASSQDLGSGANVLTF. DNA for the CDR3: TGCGCCAGCAGCCAAGATCTAGGCTCTGGGGCCAACGTCCTGACTTTC.